This T cell receptor beta chain was recovered during a study of T cells in Graves' hyperthyroidism and ophthalmopathy. Across the whole study: Sampling of peripheral blood happened at initial diagnosis, prior to any treatment.

Not enrolled were patients with uncontrolled infection, other autoimmune disease, pregnancy or lactation. V lost 3 bases, J lost 6 bases, and 20 bases lay in between. CDR3 length: 16 amino acids. Germline V gene sequence: CDR1 MNHEY, CDR2 SMNVEV (reference sequence). In its sample, this clonotype was seen many times. It was RNA transcripts that yielded the amplified TCR beta CDR3 regions. First-round RT-PCR targeting the TCR CDR3 was performed with the HTBI primer set. TCRdb reanalysed the multiplex PCR reads using MiXCR and keeps one entry per CDR3 protein. This table holds 550,000 to 800,000 distinct CDR3 sequences, 15% to 20% found once.

The V gene is TRBV27, the J gene TRBJ1-2; no clear D gene. The sequenced sample consisted of blood. This clonotype was sampled from a man aged 18 to 29 with Graves' hyperthyroidism. CDR3: CASSFITASLGHGYTF. As DNA, the CDR3 is TGTGCCAGCAGTTTTATCACGGCTTCCCTGGGCCATGGCTACACCTTC.